Listed below are T cell receptor beta chains from one sample, sequenced in a study of identical twins. TCRdb reanalysed the 5' RACE reads using MiXCR and keeps one entry per CDR3 protein. The table includes some 900,000 distinct CDR3 sequences, 9% to 15% detected once. A further study also used this sample, focusing on yellow fever vaccine responses in identical twins.

The sequenced sample was PBMCs. The receptors come from a woman aged 18-35 years in good health. CDR3s include the opening cysteine and the closing phenylalanine or tryptophan. A D gene is named only where the DNA matches it firmly. Some rows mark clone size as missing; the rest say once, few, many or name a class of expanded clone.

.,TRBJ1-1,TRBD1,TRBV5-1,CASSLSPSGQGNTEAFF,TGCGCCAGCAGCTTGAGTCCTTCCGGACAGGGGAACACTGAAGCTTTCTTT
.,TRBJ1-5,.,TRBV5-5,CASSSAAIAVQPQHF,TGTGCCAGCAGCTCAGCCGCAATTGCCGTGCAGCCCCAGCATTTT
few,TRBJ2-2,TRBD1,TRBV29-1,CSVVSGGGTGELFF,TGCAGCGTTGTCTCAGGGGGCGGCACCGGGGAGCTGTTTTTT
many,TRBJ1-1,.,TRBV5-1,CASSLGWMNTEAFF,TGCGCCAGCAGCTTGGGGTGGATGAACACTGAAGCTTTCTTT
.,TRBJ2-7,.,TRBV2,CASRDLSYEQYF,TGTGCCAGCAGGGACCTCTCCTACGAGCAGTACTTC
few,TRBJ2-7,.,TRBV12-3/TRBV12-4,CASSFGTVTYEQYF,TGTGCCAGCAGTTTTGGGACGGTCACCTACGAGCAGTACTTC
many,TRBJ1-2,.,TRBV15,CATSPKRSFYGYTF,TGTGCCACCAGCCCAAAGAGGAGCTTCTATGGCTACACCTTC
.,TRBJ2-7,TRBD1,TRBV29-1,CSGRQGGSYEQYF,TGCAGCGGAAGACAGGGGGGTTCCTACGAGCAGTACTTC
few,TRBJ1-1,.,TRBV27,CASSPDKGIILINTEAFF,TGTGCCAGCAGTCCCGATAAGGGTATCATCTTAATCAACACTGAAGCTTTCTTT
.,TRBJ2-1,.,TRBV9,CASSKSGAPGYNEQFF,TGTGCCAGCAGCAAATCGGGCGCTCCTGGCTACAATGAGCAGTTCTTC
.,TRBJ1-1,.,TRBV3-1,CASSPSWGVNTEAFF,TGTGCCAGCAGCCCGAGTTGGGGGGTGAACACTGAAGCTTTCTTT
few,TRBJ2-7,.,TRBV13,CASSRRKGSYEQYF,TGTGCCAGCAGCCGGAGGAAAGGCTCTTACGAGCAGTACTTC
many,TRBJ2-3,.,TRBV24-1,CATSGLTDTQYF,TGTGCCACCAGTGGACTTACAGATACGCAGTATTTT
few,TRBJ2-1,TRBD2,TRBV27,CASSLLSGGANEQFF,TGTGCCAGCAGTTTACTAAGCGGGGGGGCCAATGAGCAGTTCTTC
.,TRBJ2-3,.,TRBV6-1,CASKRRKSTDTQYF,TGTGCCAGCAAGAGGCGAAAATCCACAGATACGCAGTATTTT